This TCR beta chain was captured by sequencing in a study of T cells in Graves' hyperthyroidism and ophthalmopathy. RNA transcripts provided the source from which TCR beta CDR3 regions were amplified. With the HTBI primer set, the TCR CDR3 went through a first round of RT-PCR. MiXCR, applied by TCRdb to the multiplex PCR reads, yields one record per CDR3 protein. Of 490,000 or so distinct CDR3 sequences listed, 40% to 50% are singletons. Trimming stripped 6 bases from V and 1 base from J, with 12 bases between. Looked up from germline, CDR1 is SGHVS and CDR2 is FQNEAQ. The CDR3 has 14 residues. The J gene is TRBJ1-1, the V gene TRBV7-8; D is ambiguous. The sample was peripheral blood or thyroid tissue (not recorded which). The sequence was collected from an adult woman with Graves' disease, either hyperthyroidism or ophthalmopathy (not recorded which). The CDR3 DNA sequence: TGTGCCAGCAGTCCCAGACCGAGGAACACTGAAGCTTTCTTT. Amino acids: CASSPRPRNTEAFF.